The present TCR beta chain was sequenced within a study of tumor-infiltrating lymphocytes in primary liver carcinoma. Study results and limitations: Between tumor regions, pairs overlapped more than tumor-adjacent and tumor-blood pairs did.

The source material, roughly 18-30 mg of unsorted bulk tissue, was used to co-extract RNA and DNA. Making TCR beta cDNA involved around 540 ng total RNA and a constant-region primer. Employing slightly modified ARM-PCR, three nested multiplex PCR rounds were run, and these gave rise to the TCR beta libraries. A C-beta reverse primer and TRBV1-TRBV30 forward primers served in each of the first two PCR rounds, at about 9 cycles apiece. MiXCR, applied by TCRdb to the multiplex PCR reads, yields one record per CDR3 protein. The data show roughly 22,000 distinct CDR3 sequences, more than 70% seen once. Concerning this clonotype itself: What it binds is unknown. Given a much more abundant clone one base away, this may be a read error.

The CDR3 sequence is 16 residues long. The germline V and J ends were trimmed by 3 bases and 2 bases, with 14 bases remaining between them. The rearrangement uses TRBV12-3 or TRBV12-4 and TRBJ2-1, with D perhaps TRBD1 or TRBD2 (5 bases each). The sequenced material came from liver tumor tissue from sampling region 2. Subset specified: tumor region T2, inferior pole. This sequence was found in a woman in her twenties or thirties with primary liver carcinoma and hepatitis B virus infection. CDR3 in amino acids: CASSFRGATTYNEQFF. The CDR3 DNA sequence: TGTGCCAGCAGTTTCAGAGGGGCTACCACCTACAATGAGCAGTTCTTC.